This TCR beta chain derives from a study of T cells in Graves' hyperthyroidism and ophthalmopathy. General study points: Most thyroid clonotypes expanded above 0.001 were also detected in blood.

In regard to this clonotype: Its antigen is as yet unknown.

The CDR3 is 12 amino acids. Looked up from germline, CDR1 is SGHDN and CDR2 is FVKESK. Trimming took 1 base from V and 6 from J, leaving 4 bases between them. From RNA transcripts, TCR beta CDR3 regions were amplified. The TCR CDR3 was amplified in a first-round RT-PCR using the HTBI primer set. TCRdb processed the multiplex PCR reads anew with MiXCR; each CDR3 protein has one entry. The sample lists approximately 200,000 distinct CDR3 sequences, about 16% occurring once. The chain has TRBV14 and TRBJ2-1; no reliable D call. This TCR was recovered from a man between 35 and 55 years old with Graves' hyperthyroidism. The specimen was blood. In nucleotides, the CDR3 is TGTGCCAGCAGCCAAGTACCCAATGAGCAGTTCTTC. Translation: CASSQVPNEQFF.